This T cell receptor (beta chain) was documented in a study of cytomegalovirus exposure and HLA in healthy donors. Trimming left V 4 bases short and J 5 bases short, with 13 bases between. This CDR3 contains 14 residues. Germline CDR1 reads KGHSH; CDR2 reads LQKENI. Use of 60 Vbeta and 13 Jbeta primers characterized the PCR. TCRdb's table, derived via immunoSEQ multiplex PCR, lists solely in-frame clones and lacks some. This table holds some 170,000 clones, approximately 79% found once. The sample consisted of PBMCs. The genes are TRBV18 and TRBJ2-3, with D uncertain. This receptor was obtained from a man aged 55 to 70 in good health and CMV-seronegative. CDR3 bases: TGTGCCAGCTCACAGACCAGCGTCAAAGATACGCAGTATTTT. Translating gives CASSQTSVKDTQYF.